This T cell receptor beta chain originates from a study of cytomegalovirus exposure and HLA in healthy donors listed by TCRdb under 2017. Regarding the study in general: According to an earlier analysis of a few hundred of the donors, some 170 million T cells yielded 100 million or so unique TCR beta sequences and more than 250 Gb of sequence data. An early release covering roughly 640 HLA-typed donors comprised about 300 gigabases of sequencing data and about 90 million unique TCR sequences. An earlier analysis of around 580 of the donors used high-throughput TCR beta sequencing to judge whether each TCR beta V gene segment behaved as functional or pseudogenic. A separate validation cohort of roughly 120 different subjects was used in addition to the approximately 610-subject first cohort. To predict cytomegalovirus infection status, the study brought together high-throughput TCR immunosequencing, statistical association of individual TCRs with disease status, and machine learning. Genome-wide SNP genotypes for about 65% of the roughly 700 donors were used in a later genetic analysis, which treated that subset as a discovery cohort. Roughly five DR-DQ haplotypes were handled as single units for association and clustering because linkage in the cohort was strong. Using immunosequencing, the study profiled T cell repertoires from 500 to 800 subjects and related those repertoires to cytomegalovirus serostatus. The study aimed to test whether cataloging public T cell receptors could reveal signatures of past pathogen exposure. Donor age, sex, ethnicity and CMV serostatus were compiled together with the repertoire data. Typing coverage varied by locus: about 620-640 donors for A, B, C, DRB1 and DQB1; approximately 560 for DQA1; more than 600 for DPA1; under 490 for DPB1. Of the roughly 400 genotyped donors, 81% were placed in the genetic ancestry cluster associated with self-reported Caucasian donors. A later analysis re-analyzed previously published TCR beta repertoires from hundreds of donors and added high-resolution HLA genotyping to study TCR occurrence patterns. Every repertoire in the discovery cohort had been generated on one and the same sequencing platform. Across approximately 400 genotyped donors of the cohort, an average of approximately 240,000 unique TCR beta nucleotide sequences per donor were sequenced, and roughly 17% of those sequences were non-productive. HLA typing covered class I and class II loci at four-digit resolution. In the later analysis, no new phenotypic data were used to find candidate immune exposures; instead, reliance was placed on TCR beta sequences and their occurrence across donors.

Trimming removed 4 bases from V and 7 bases from J; the gene matches leave 11 bases unexplained. Reading from cysteine to phenylalanine, the CDR3 counts 15 amino acids. Just CDR3 DNA is preserved here, 45 bases in frame from base 1. Based on the germline V gene (reference sequence), the CDR1 and CDR2 sequences are SGHNT and YYREEE. Regarding this clone: Its antigen is still unknown. No qualities accompany the bases; no much larger clone lies one base away.

The cohort was made up of around 720 healthy bone marrow donors. At the time of sampling, every cohort member was nominally healthy, though immune exposures that went unrecorded were likely present. The donor tested CMV seropositive, placing the donor among the 290 or so seropositive members of the cohort. A peripheral blood sample was collected from each donor, and TCR beta sequencing was performed on peripheral blood mononuclear cells. Genomic DNA was extracted from the blood cell samples with the Qiagen DNeasy Blood Extraction Kit. Receptor libraries were prepared by the immunoSEQ multiplex PCR assay. A mixture of 60 forward primers for TCR Vbeta segments and 13 reverse primers for TCR Jbeta segments was used in the multiplex PCR. A multiplex PCR assay on genomic DNA amplified the CDR3 region of rearranged TCR beta genes. The Illumina HiSeq System was used to sequence the amplified TCR beta libraries as 87-base-pair reads. Turning to the authors' computational methods: A later analysis counted some 80 million unique TCR beta chains across the 550 to 700 repertoires, and around 12 million of these chains were shared by at least two donors. Raw reads were error-corrected and collapsed into unique sequences with a nearest-neighbor algorithm that merged closely related sequences to remove PCR and sequencing errors. CDR3 sequences were aligned to IMGT reference sequences to assign V, D and J gene segments. For a sequence to be retained, at least a six-nucleotide match to both a V gene segment and a J gene segment was required. A rearrangement counted as productive if the CDR3 had no stop codons and remained in frame with V and J, and every other rearrangement counted as non-productive. Following IMGT convention, CDR3 was defined as the stretch from the second conserved V-encoded cysteine to the conserved J-encoded phenylalanine. In an earlier analysis of approximately 590 of the donors, sequences lacking an unambiguous match to a single V gene segment were excluded. In an earlier analysis of around 600 of the donors, V segments were called functional above 56.7% productive rearrangements and were called segregating when the between-donor standard deviation exceeded 5%. A statistical classification framework was built to diagnose cytomegalovirus status from the catalog of TCR beta chain sequences. In a later analysis, TCR nucleotide sequences were compared against IMGT/GENE-DB human TR gene sequences so that V and J genes could be assigned. In a later analysis, CDR3 sequences and most-parsimonious VDJ recombination scenarios were assigned using the TCRdist pipeline. A later analysis defined each TCR beta chain by its CDR3 amino acid sequence plus V-gene family, and excluded reads lacking a unique V-gene family. In a later analysis, 500 to 700 highly shared, low-generation-probability nucleotide sequences were removed to address suspected cross-contamination and a sequencing artifact. In a later analysis, a clonal expansion index for each public chain was calculated from normalized within-repertoire ranks of inferred template counts. Generation probabilities in a later analysis came from a VDJ recombination model fitted to out-of-frame rearrangements, and those results were checked against IGoR. Hypergeometric tests were used in a later analysis to score TCR-TCR, TCR-HLA and TCR-CMV co-occurrence, with a repertoire-size bias correction applied to the TCR pairs. A later analysis estimated false discovery rates by permuting HLA or CMV assignments 20 times. In a later analysis, co-occurring TCRs were grouped using DBSCAN, with TCRdist sequence similarity added in when clustering inside HLA-allele-positive subsets. Repertoires with fewer than 30,000 or more than 120,000 public chains were left out of co-occurrence clustering, as were about 5 repertoires with anomalous nucleotide sharing. TCRdb took this table from immuneACCESS and kept in-frame rearrangements with V and J called. Such tables lack part of the clones; where checked against another copy, unresolved V genes explain under half of the gap, and the rest is unexplained. V and J calls and clone size are as listed in that table; D and trimming were resolved from the DNA. The sample table holds roughly 120,000 clones, of which 65% to 90% were seen once. Roughly 12% of the sample is in the top ten clones.

General findings and caveats noted by the study authors: When HLA alleles, especially DR and DQ, strongly co-occurred, TCR associations were difficult to assign to individual alleles. The authors suggested that the approach could potentially be generalized to other disease states and immunological phenotypes. A later genetic analysis reported fewer N-insertions in productive TCRs among donors in an Asian-associated ancestry cluster than the approximately 700-donor mean. V-gene and J-gene trimming of TCR beta chains was associated with a missense DCLRE1C variant in a later genetic analysis, and the association was replicated in an independent cohort. According to a later analysis, most CMV-associated TCR beta chains appeared to be HLA-restricted, and the HLA associations seemed to be driven largely by CMV exposure. Several of the top co-occurrence clusters appeared to be linked to parvovirus B19, influenza, CMV and Epstein-Barr virus, according to a later analysis. In an earlier analysis of several hundred of the donors, most TCR beta V segments were observed in productive rearrangements about 87% or about 30% of the time, broadly matching IMGT annotations. The cohort was sequenced for TCR beta chains only, and without alpha or paired-chain data the features that could be detected were limited. Because HLA typing was unavailable for some donors at each locus, only the typed subset was used in association tests. In vitro tests confirmed that a few of the cytomegalovirus-associated TCR beta chains recognize cytomegalovirus antigens. In both the original and validation cohorts, the classifier was reported to diagnose cytomegalovirus status with high specificity and sensitivity. A cluster of highly shared sequence variants was judged likely to represent a technical artifact of the sequencing pipeline. Presence/absence analyses assumed roughly uniform sequencing depth across donors, an assumption that may not hold. Because counts were too low, approximately 18 rarely observed V segments, including chromosome 9 orphons, were excluded from the earlier analysis of several hundred of the donors. For the cohort, immune exposure information was limited to CMV serostatus. A later analysis found that TCR association rates varied across HLA loci, with DRB1 alleles showing the most associated TCRs and HLA-C alleles the fewest. Some IMGT-functional V segments, including TRBV6-2 and TRBV6-3, could not be distinguished by the 87-base-pair reads and were therefore excluded. In the study, some 180 TCR beta chains were listed as associated with cytomegalovirus. At a false discovery rate of 0.05, a later analysis linked about 16,000 TCR beta sequences to specific HLA alleles. Correlated functional status among segregating V segments might reflect linkage disequilibrium, but an unknown experimental factor could not be ruled out. Across donors, most TCR sequences were observed very rarely, whereas some public TCRs were present in many individuals. Compared with equally common non-associated chains, HLA-associated TCR beta chains in a later analysis were more clonally expanded and had lower generation probabilities. A further reported finding was that TCR beta sequences accurately predicted the HLA-A and HLA-B alleles for most subjects in the first cohort.

The specimen sequenced was PBMCs. The receptor chain draws on TRBV5-4 and TRBJ2-5; 9 bases in the middle match TRBD1. This TCR was recovered from a male donor in good health and CMV-seropositive. The base sequence is TGTGCCAGCAGCCCCAACGTGGGACAGGGAGGGACCCAGTACTTC. This is translated as CASSPNVGQGGTQYF. Beyond the CDR3, the reference TRBV5-4 and TRBJ2-5 genes provide the residues; the full variable domain reads: ETGVTQSPTHLIKTRGQQVTLRCSSQSGHNTVSWYQQALGQGPQFIFQYYREEENGRGNFPPRFSGLQFPNYSSELNVNALELDDSALYLCASSPNVGQGGTQYFGPGTRLLVL.